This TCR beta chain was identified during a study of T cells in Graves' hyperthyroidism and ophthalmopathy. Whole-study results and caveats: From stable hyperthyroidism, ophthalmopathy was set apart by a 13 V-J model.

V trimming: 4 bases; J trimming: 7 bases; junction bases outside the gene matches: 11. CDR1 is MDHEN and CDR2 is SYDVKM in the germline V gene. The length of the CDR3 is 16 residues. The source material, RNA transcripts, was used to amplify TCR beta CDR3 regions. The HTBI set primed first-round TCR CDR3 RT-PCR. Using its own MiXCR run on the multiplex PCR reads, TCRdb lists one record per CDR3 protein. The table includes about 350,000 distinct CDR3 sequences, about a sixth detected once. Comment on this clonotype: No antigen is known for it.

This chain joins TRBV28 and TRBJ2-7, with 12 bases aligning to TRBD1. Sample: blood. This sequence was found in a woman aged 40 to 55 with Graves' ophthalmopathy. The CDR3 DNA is TGTGCCAGCAGTTCAACCGGGACAGGGGGCGTGGGAGAGCAGTACTTC. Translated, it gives CASSSTGTGGVGEQYF. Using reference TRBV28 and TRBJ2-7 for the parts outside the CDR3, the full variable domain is DVKVTQSSRYLVKRTGEKVFLECVQDMDHENMFWYRQDPGLGLRLIYFSYDVKMKEKGDIPEGYSVSREKKERFSLILESASTNQTSMYLCASSSTGTGGVGEQYFGPGTRLTVT.